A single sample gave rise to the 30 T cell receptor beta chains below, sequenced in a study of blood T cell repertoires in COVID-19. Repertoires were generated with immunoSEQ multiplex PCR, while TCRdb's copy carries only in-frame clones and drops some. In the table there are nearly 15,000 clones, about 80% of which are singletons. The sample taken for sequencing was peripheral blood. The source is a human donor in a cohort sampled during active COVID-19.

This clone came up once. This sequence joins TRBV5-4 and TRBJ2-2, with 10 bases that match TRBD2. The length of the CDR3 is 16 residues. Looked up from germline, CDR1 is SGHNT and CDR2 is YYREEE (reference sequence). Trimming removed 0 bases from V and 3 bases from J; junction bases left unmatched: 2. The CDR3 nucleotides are TGTGCCAGCAGCTTGGAACTAGCGGGGCACACCGGGGAGCTGTTTTTT. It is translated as CASSLELAGHTGELFF.

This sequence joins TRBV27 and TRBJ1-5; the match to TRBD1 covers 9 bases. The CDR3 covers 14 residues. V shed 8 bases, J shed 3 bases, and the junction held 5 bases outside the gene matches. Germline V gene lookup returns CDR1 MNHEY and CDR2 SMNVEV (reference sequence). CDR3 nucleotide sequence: TGTGCCAGCCAACAGGGGGCCGACAATCAGCCCCAGCATTTT. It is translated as CASQQGADNQPQHF.

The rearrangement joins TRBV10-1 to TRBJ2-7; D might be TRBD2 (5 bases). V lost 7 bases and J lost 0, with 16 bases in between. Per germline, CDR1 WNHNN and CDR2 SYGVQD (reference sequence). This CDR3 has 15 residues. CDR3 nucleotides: TGCGCCAGCACGGATGGGAGCCTCGACTCCTACGAGCAGTACTTC. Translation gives CASTDGSLDSYEQYF.

The CDR3 region is CAWSVRTSGSSVDEQFF. The CDR3 DNA follows: TGTGCCTGGAGTGTACGGACTAGCGGGAGTTCAGTTGATGAGCAGTTCTTC. The chain couples TRBV30 to TRBJ2-1; 13 bases fit TRBD2. The CDR3 length is 17 residues. Trimming removed 0 bases from V and 8 bases from J; junction bases left unmatched: 10. Germline CDR1 and CDR2: GTSNPN and SVGIG (reference sequence).

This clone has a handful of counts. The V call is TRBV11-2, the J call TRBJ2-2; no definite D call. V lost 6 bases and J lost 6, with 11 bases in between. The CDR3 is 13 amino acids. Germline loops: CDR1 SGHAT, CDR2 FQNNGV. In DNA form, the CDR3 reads TGTGCCAGCAGATCCCGTCCGGCCGGGGAGCTGTTTTTT. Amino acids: CASRSRPAGELFF.

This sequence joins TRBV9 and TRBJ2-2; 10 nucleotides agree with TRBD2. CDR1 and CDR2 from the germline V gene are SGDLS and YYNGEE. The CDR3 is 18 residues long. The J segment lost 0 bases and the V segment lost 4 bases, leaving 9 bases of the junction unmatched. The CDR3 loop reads CASSKRVAGGSNTGELFF. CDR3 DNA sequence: TGTGCCAGCAGCAAGCGCGTAGCGGGAGGATCGAACACCGGGGAGCTGTTTTTT.

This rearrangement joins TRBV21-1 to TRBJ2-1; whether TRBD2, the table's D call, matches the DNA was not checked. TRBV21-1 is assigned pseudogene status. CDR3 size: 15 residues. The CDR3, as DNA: TGTGCCAGCAGCAAAGGACTAGCGGTCTACAATGAGCAGTTCTTC. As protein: CASSKGLAVYNEQFF.

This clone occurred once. The chain's CDR3 is CASSLDGTGPDTQYF. The CDR3 region has the DNA TGTGCCAGCAGCTTGGACGGGACAGGGCCGGATACGCAGTATTTT. This chain links TRBV5-5 with TRBJ2-3; 9 bases are shared with TRBD1. Germline V gene lookup returns CDR1 SGHKS and CDR2 YYEKEE (reference sequence). This CDR3 contains 15 residues. V lost 0 bases to trimming and J lost 6 bases; unmatched junction nucleotides: 5.

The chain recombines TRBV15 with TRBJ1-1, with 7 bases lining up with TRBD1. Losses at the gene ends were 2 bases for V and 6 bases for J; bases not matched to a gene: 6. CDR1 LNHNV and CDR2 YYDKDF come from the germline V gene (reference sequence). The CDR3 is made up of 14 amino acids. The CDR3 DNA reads TGTGCCACCAGCAGAATAGGGGGCACCGCTGAAGCTTTCTTT. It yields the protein CATSRIGGTAEAFF.

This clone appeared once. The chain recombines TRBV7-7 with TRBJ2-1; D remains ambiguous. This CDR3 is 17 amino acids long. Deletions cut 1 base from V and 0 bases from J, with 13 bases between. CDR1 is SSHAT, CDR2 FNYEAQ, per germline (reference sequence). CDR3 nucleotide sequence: TGTGCCAGCAGCTTAGAAAGTCATCTAAGCTCCTACAATGAGCAGTTCTTC. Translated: CASSLESHLSSYNEQFF.

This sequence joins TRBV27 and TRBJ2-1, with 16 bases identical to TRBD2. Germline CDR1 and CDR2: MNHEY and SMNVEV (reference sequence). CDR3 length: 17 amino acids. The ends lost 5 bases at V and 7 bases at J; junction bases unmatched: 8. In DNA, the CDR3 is TGTGCCAGCAGTCCGCCCGGGACTAGCGGGAGGGGTAATGAGCAGTTCTTC. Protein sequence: CASSPPGTSGRGNEQFF.

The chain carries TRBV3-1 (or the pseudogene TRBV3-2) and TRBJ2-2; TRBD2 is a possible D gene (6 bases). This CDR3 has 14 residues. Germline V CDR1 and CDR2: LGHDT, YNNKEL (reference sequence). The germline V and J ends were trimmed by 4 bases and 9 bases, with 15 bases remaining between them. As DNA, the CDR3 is TGTGCCAGCAGCCCGGGAGTGGGAAACAGGGAGCTGTTTTTT. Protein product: CASSPGVGNRELFF.

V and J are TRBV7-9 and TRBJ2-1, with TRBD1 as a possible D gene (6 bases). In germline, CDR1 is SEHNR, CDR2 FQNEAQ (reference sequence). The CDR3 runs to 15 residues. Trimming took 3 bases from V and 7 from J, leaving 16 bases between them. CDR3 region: CASSFSGQFYNEQFF. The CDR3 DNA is TGTGCCAGCAGCTTCTCGGGACAATTTTATAATGAGCAGTTCTTC.

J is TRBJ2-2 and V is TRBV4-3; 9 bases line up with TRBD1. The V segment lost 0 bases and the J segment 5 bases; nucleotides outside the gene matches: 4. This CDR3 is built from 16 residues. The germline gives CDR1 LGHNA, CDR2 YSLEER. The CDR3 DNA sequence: TGCGCCAGCAGCCAAGATACGACAGGGGGAACCGGGGAGCTGTTTTTT. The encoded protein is CASSQDTTGGTGELFF.

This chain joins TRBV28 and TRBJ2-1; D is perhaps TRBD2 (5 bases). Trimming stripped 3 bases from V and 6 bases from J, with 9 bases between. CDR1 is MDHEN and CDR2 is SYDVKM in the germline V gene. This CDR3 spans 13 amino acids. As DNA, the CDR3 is TGTGCCAGCAGTTTGAGGGCGCCCAATGAGCAGTTCTTC. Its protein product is CASSLRAPNEQFF.

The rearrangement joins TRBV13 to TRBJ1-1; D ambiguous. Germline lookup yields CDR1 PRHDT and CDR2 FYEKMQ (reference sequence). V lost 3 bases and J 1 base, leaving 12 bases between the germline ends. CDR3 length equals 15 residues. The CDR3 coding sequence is TGTGCCAGCAGCTTCTCGCTAGACTCGAACACTGAAGCTTTCTTT. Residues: CASSFSLDSNTEAFF.

The CDR3 nucleotides are TGCGCCAGCAGCCAAGAGAACGCGGGGGGACTCCCCTACAATGAGCAGTTCTTC. It is translated as CASSQENAGGLPYNEQFF. V is TRBV4-1 and J is TRBJ2-1; 8 bases agree with TRBD2. The germline V gene has CDR1 MGHRA and CDR2 YSYEKL. The CDR3 contains 18 residues. V dropped 0 bases and J dropped 2; count of bases not matched to a gene: 9.

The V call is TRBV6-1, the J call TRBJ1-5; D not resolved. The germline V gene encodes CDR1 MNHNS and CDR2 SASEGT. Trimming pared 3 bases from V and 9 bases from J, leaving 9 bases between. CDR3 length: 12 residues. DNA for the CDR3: TGTGCCAGCAGTGACCATTCCGGGCCCCAGCATTTT. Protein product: CASSDHSGPQHF.

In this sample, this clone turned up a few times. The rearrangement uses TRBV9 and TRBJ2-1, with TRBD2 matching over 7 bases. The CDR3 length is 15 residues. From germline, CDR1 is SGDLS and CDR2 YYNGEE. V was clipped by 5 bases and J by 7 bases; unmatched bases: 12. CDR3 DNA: TGTGCCAGCAGTGCCCCAGGCGGGAGCTCGAATGAGCAGTTCTTC. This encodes CASSAPGGSSNEQFF.

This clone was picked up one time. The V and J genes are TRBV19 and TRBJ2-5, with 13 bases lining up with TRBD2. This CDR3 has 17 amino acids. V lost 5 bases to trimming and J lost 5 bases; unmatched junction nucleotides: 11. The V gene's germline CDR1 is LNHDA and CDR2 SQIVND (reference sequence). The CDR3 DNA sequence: TGTGCCAGTAGTCCAGGACTAGCGGGAGCGCGCTTGGAGACCCAGTACTTC. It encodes CASSPGLAGARLETQYF.

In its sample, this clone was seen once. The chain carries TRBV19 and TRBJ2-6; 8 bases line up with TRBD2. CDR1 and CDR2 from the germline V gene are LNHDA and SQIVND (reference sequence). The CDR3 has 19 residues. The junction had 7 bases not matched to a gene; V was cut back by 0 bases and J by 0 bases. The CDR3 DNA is TGTGCCAGTAGTATAGAGCCAGCGGGAGTCCGCTCTGGGGCCAACGTCCTGACTTTC. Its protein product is CASSIEPAGVRSGANVLTF.

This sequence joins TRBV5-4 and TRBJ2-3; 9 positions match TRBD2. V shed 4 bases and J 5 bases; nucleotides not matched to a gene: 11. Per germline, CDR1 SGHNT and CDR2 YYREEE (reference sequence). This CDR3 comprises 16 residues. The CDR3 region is CASSNKAGGLEDTQYF. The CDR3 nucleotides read TGTGCCAGCAGCAACAAGGCGGGGGGGCTGGAAGATACGCAGTATTTT.

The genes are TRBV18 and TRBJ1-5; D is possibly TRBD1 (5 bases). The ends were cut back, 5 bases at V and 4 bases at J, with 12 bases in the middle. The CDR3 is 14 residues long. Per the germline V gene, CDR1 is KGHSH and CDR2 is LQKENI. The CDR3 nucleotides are TGTGCCAGCTCAGGACCGGGGGGAAATCAGCCCCAGCATTTT. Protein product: CASSGPGGNQPQHF.

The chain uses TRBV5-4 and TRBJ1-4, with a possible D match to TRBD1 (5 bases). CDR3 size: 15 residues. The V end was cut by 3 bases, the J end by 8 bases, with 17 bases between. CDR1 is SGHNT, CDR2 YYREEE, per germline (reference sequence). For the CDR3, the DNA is TGTGCCAGCAGCTCCGGCGGGGGGATTGGGGAAAAACTGTTTTTT. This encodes CASSSGGGIGEKLFF.

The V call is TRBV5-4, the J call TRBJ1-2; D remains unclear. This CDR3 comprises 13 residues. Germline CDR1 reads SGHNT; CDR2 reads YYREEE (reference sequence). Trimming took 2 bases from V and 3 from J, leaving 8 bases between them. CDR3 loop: CASSLRGYYGYTF. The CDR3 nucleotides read TGTGCCAGCAGCTTACGGGGTTACTATGGCTACACCTTC. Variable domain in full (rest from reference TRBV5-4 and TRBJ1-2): ETGVTQSPTHLIKTRGQQVTLRCSSQSGHNTVSWYQQALGQGPQFIFQYYREEENGRGNFPPRFSGLQFPNYSSELNVNALELDDSALYLCASSLRGYYGYTFGSGTRLTVV.

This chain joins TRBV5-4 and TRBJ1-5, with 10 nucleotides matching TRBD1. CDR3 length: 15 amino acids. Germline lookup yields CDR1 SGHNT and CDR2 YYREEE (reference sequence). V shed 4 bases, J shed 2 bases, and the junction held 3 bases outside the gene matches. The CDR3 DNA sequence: TGTGCCAGCAGCCCCGGGACAGGGGGCAATCAGCCCCAGCATTTT. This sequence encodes CASSPGTGGNQPQHF.

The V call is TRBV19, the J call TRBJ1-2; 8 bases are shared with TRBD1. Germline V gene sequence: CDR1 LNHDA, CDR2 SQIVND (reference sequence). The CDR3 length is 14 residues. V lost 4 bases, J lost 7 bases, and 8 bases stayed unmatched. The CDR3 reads CASSKSGGWRGYTF. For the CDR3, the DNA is TGTGCCAGTAGTAAGTCAGGGGGCTGGCGTGGCTACACCTTC.

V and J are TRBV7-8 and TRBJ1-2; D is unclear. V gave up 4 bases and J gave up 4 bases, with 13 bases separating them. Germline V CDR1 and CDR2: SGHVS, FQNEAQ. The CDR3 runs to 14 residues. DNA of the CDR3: TGTGCCAGCAGCTCCCCATCGGGAGCCTATGGCTACACCTTC. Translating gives CASSSPSGAYGYTF.

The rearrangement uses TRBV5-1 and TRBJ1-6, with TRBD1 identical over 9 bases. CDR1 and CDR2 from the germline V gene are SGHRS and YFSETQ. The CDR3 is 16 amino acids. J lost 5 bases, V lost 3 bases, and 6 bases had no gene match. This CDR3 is CASSWTGQGDNSPLHF. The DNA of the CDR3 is TGCGCCAGCAGCTGGACGGGACAGGGAGATAATTCACCCCTCCACTTT.

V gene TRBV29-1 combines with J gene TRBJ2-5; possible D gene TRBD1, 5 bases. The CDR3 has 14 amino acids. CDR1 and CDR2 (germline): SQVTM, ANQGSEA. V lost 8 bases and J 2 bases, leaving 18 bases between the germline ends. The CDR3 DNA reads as TGCAGCATCCCAGCAGGGTCGGGTCAAGAGACCCAGTACTTC. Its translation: CSIPAGSGQETQYF.